This T cell receptor beta chain came from a study of T cells in narcolepsy. Study-wide background: Healthy controls were enrolled alongside patients with narcolepsy type 1 or type 2.

Comments on this clone: Its specificity is not known.

V dropped 7 bases and J dropped 6 bases, with 16 bases sitting between them. The CDR3 loop spans 14 amino acids. Germline V lookup: CDR1 MNHNS, CDR2 SASEGT. The data were produced by immunoSEQ multiplex PCR, yet TCRdb's version contains in-frame clones alone and is incomplete. The sample yields around 31,000 clones, around four fifths seen once. Points from the study as a whole: Reportedly, autoreactive clonotypes were serially detected in patients' blood but not controls'. Comparing one patient's CSF and blood CD4+ clonotypes highlighted HCRT- and TRIB2-specific autoreactive clonotypes.

The rearrangement links TRBV6-1 to TRBJ1-5; D remains unclear. Material: CD45RA- memory CD4+ T cells from PBMCs. The sequence came from a human donor with narcolepsy. In DNA form, the CDR3 reads TGTGCCAGCAACCGGGAGAGCGGTCCTCAGCCCCAGCATTTT. As protein: CASNRESGPQPQHF.